Below, 11 T cell receptor beta chains from the same sample are listed, as sequenced in a study of spatial heterogeneity in lung cancer. Using its own MiXCR run on the 5' RACE reads, TCRdb lists one record per CDR3 protein. The repertoire holds 45,000 or so distinct CDR3 sequences, 12% seen once, with around two fifths in the top ten. As for time point: sample taken at primary tumor resection. Material for sequencing was whole RNA from tumor, nontumor lung or frozen PBMC, left unsorted. This specimen was PBMCs, taken at surgery. The source of these receptors is a female donor with early-stage non-small cell lung cancer.

The chain recombines TRBV7-8 with TRBJ2-7, with 10 bases fitting TRBD2. V was clipped by 6 bases and J by 2 bases; unmatched bases: 7. The CDR3 is made up of 15 amino acids. Germline CDR1 reads SGHVS; CDR2 reads FQNEAQ. CDR3 DNA: TGTGCCAGCAGGCTAAGACTAGCGGGTCCCTACGAGCAGTACTTC. Protein: CASRLRLAGPYEQYF.

The V and J genes are TRBV4-2 and TRBJ1-2; D remains unclear. The germline CDR1 and CDR2 sequences are LGHNA and YNFKEQ. The ends were cut back, 0 bases at V and 7 bases at J, with 9 bases in the middle. The CDR3 runs to 13 residues. This chain's CDR3 is CASSQDRQIGYTF. DNA for the CDR3: TGTGCCAGCAGCCAAGATCGGCAGATTGGCTACACCTTC.

This clonotype was detected many times. The rearrangement uses TRBV19 and TRBJ2-1; 7 bases are shared with TRBD1. V was clipped by 5 bases and J by 4 bases; unmatched bases: 2. The CDR3 sequence is 13 residues long. The germline V gene has CDR1 LNHDA and CDR2 SQIVND (reference sequence). The CDR3 spells CASSQGEYNEQFF. Here the CDR3 DNA reads TGTGCCAGTAGTCAGGGGGAGTACAATGAGCAGTTCTTC. Combining the CDR3 with reference TRBV19 and TRBJ2-1 gives the whole variable domain DGGITQSPKYLFRKEGQNVTLSCEQNLNHDAMYWYRQDPGQGLRLIYYSQIVNDFQKGDIAEGYSVSREKKESFPLTVTSAQKNPTAFYLCASSQGEYNEQFFGPGTRLTVL.

This clonotype has just a few counts. CDR3 nucleotides: TGTGCCAGCAGCTTGGCGGGGAGTGAAAAACTGTTTTTT. Protein product: CASSLAGSEKLFF. V usage is TRBV5-5 and J usage is TRBJ1-4; no clear D. Germline V gene data show CDR1 as SGHKS and CDR2 as YYEKEE (reference sequence). V was clipped by 0 bases and J by 7 bases, with 7 bases between them. The CDR3 is 13 residues long. Based on the CDR3 plus reference TRBV5-5 and TRBJ1-4, the full variable domain is DAGVTQSPTHLIKTRGQQVTLRCSPISGHKSVSWYQQVLGQGPQFIFQYYEKEERGRGNFPDRFSARQFPNYSSELNVNALLLGDSALYLCASSLAGSEKLFFGSGTQLSVL.

This clonotype was counted only a few times. The chain employs TRBV9 and TRBJ2-1, with TRBD2 matching 7 bases. Germline loops: CDR1 SGDLS, CDR2 YYNGEE. CDR3 size: 14 residues. J gave up 3 bases and V 4 bases, and 4 bases lay outside the gene matches. The CDR3 coding sequence is TGTGCCAGCAGCCCCGGGACTAACTACAATGAGCAGTTCTTC. Translated, it gives CASSPGTNYNEQFF.

CDR3 amino acids: CASSLGVNSGNTIYF. CDR3 DNA: TGTGCCAGCAGCTTAGGGGTGAACTCTGGAAACACCATATATTTT. The chain has TRBV11-2 and TRBJ1-3, with unresolved D. Germline V gene sequence: CDR1 SGHAT, CDR2 FQNNGV. The V end lost 1 base, the J end lost 0 bases, and 7 bases lay between the germline ends. The CDR3 has 15 amino acids.

This chain uses TRBV28 with TRBJ1-2; tentative D call: TRBD1 (6 bases). The CDR3 loop spans 15 amino acids. Trimming removed 4 bases at V and 7 bases at J, with 19 bases between. CDR1 and CDR2 (germline): MDHEN, SYDVKM. The CDR3 spells CASSSAGGGVVGYTF. The CDR3 region has the DNA TGTGCCAGCAGTTCCGCCGGGGGGGGCGTAGTTGGCTACACCTTC.

J is TRBJ2-1 and V is TRBV28; 11 bases fit TRBD2. The germline V gene encodes CDR1 MDHEN and CDR2 SYDVKM. The CDR3 extends over 15 amino acids. With 5 bases clipped from V and 5 bases from J, the junction kept 5 bases outside the gene matches. This CDR3 reads CASSPRLAGNNEQFF. DNA for the CDR3: TGTGCCAGCAGTCCCCGACTAGCGGGGAACAATGAGCAGTTCTTC.

CDR3 DNA sequence: TGTGCCAGCAGCTTTGGCGGTCCTTCCACAGATACGCAGTATTTT. It yields the protein CASSFGGPSTDTQYF. The chain recombines TRBV5-6 with TRBJ2-3; D is uncertain. CDR3 size: 15 residues. Trimming took 2 bases from V and 2 from J, leaving 12 bases between them. CDR1 SGHDT and CDR2 YYEEEE come from the germline V gene. Variable domain in full (rest from reference TRBV5-6 and TRBJ2-3): DAGVTQSPTHLIKTRGQQVTLRCSPKSGHDTVSWYQQALGQGPQFIFQYYEEEERQRGNFPDRFSGHQFPNYSSELNVNALLLGDSALYLCASSFGGPSTDTQYFGPGTRLTVL.

Ten or more counts support this clonotype. The genes are TRBV6-5 and TRBJ2-7; 7 bases are a match to TRBD1. CDR1 and CDR2 (germline): MNHEY, SVGAGI. The CDR3 runs 16 residues. With 4 bases clipped from V and 3 bases from J, the junction kept 12 bases outside the gene matches. Here the CDR3 DNA reads TGTGCCAGCAGTTTAACGGCCGGGACAGAGATCTACGAGCAGTACTTC. It translates to CASSLTAGTEIYEQYF.

This clonotype appeared a few times. The chain carries TRBV2 and TRBJ1-6, with a possible D match to TRBD1 (5 bases). The CDR3 covers 14 residues. CDR1 and CDR2 (germline): SNHLY, FYNNEI. V was cut by 10 bases and J by 7 bases, with 17 bases left in between. This CDR3 is CATSEGTGNSPLHF. CDR3 in DNA: TGTGCCACCTCGGAGGGGACCGGGAATTCACCCCTCCACTTT. The full variable domain, its missing parts supplied by reference TRBV2 and TRBJ1-6, is EPEVTQTPSHQVTQMGQEVILRCVPISNHLYFYWYRQILGQKVEFLVSFYNNEISEKSEIFDDQFSVERPDGSNFTLKIRSTKLEDSAMYFCATSEGTGNSPLHFGNGTRLTVT.